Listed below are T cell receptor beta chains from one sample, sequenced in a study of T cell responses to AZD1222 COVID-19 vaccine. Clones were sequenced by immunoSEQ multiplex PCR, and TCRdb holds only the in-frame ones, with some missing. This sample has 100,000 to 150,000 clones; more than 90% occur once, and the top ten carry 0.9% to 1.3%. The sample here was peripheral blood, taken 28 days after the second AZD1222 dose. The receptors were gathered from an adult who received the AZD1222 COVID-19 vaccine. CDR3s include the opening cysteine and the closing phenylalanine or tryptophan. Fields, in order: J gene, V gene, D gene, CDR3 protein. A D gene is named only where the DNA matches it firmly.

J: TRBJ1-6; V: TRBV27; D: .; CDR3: CASSLRAGGAINSPLHF
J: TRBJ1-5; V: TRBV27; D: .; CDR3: CASSLSTAGADQPQHF
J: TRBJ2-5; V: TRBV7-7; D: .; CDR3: CASSLVGQGETQYF
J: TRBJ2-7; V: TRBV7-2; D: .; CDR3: CASLLDLRSYEQYF
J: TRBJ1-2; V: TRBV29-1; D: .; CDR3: CGAGGFNYGYTF
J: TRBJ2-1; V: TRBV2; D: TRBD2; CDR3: CASSTSGGLNEQFF
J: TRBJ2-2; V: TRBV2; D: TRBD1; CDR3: CASTGTANTGELFF
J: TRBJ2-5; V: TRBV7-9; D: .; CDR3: CASSLAGLETQYF
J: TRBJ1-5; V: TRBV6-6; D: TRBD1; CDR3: CASSYSQGFGNQPQHF
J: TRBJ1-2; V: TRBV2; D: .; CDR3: CASSTSGMRGGYTF